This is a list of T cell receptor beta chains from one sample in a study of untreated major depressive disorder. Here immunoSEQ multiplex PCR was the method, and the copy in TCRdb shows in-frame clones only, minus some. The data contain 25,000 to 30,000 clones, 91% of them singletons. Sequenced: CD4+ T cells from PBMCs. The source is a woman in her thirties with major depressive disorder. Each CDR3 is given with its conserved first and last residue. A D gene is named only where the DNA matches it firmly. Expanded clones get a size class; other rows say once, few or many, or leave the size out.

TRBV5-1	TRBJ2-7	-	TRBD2	TGCGCCAGCAGCTTAGTACTCATTGGAGGGAGGGCCCCGAACGAGCAGTACTTC	CASSLVLIGGRAPNEQYF
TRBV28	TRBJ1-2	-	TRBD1	TGTGCCAGCAGTTCACCTCAGACAGGGACCGGCGGATACACCTTC	CASSSPQTGTGGYTF
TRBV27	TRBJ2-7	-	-	TGTGCCAGCAGTTTCCTTCGTGCAGGGGCCCCCCACGAGCAGTACTTC	CASSFLRAGAPHEQYF
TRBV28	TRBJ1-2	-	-	TGTGCCAGCAGTGGGACACACTATGGCTACACCTTC	CASSGTHYGYTF
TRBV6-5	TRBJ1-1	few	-	TGTGCCAGCTGCGAGCGACAGTTGAACACTGAAGCTTTCTTT	CASCERQLNTEAFF
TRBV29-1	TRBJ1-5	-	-	TGCAGCGTTGCAACAGAACCCAATCAGCCCCAGCATTTT	CSVATEPNQPQHF
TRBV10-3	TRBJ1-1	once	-	TGTGCCTCAAGCCCCCGTGAGACTGAAGCTTTCTTT	CASSPRETEAFF
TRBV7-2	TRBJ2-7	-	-	TGTGCCAGCAGCTTAGCGTCTGCCTCCTACGAGCAGTACTTC	CASSLASASYEQYF
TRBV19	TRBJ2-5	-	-	TGTGCCAGTAGTATGGGGAACGGGGGAGCAGAGACCCAGTACTTC	CASSMGNGGAETQYF
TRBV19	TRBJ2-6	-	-	TGTGCCAGTGGGGACCGTAGGTCGTCTGGGGCCAACGTCCTGACTTTC	CASGDRRSSGANVLTF
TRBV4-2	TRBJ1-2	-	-	TGTGCCAGCAGCCAAGGGGGAATGGAGGGACCCCTTTATGGCTACACCTTC	CASSQGGMEGPLYGYTF
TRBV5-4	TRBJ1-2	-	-	TGTGCCAGCAGCTCCGACATCTATGGCTACACCTTC	CASSSDIYGYTF
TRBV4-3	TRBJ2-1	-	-	TGCGCCAGCAGCCAAGATCAAGCGACCGGTGAGCAGTTCTTC	CASSQDQATGEQFF
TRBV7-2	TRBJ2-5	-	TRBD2	TGTGCCAGCAGCCTAGTGAGGCTAGCGGGACATTTGCCAGAGACCCAGTACTTC	CASSLVRLAGHLPETQYF
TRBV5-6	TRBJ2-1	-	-	TGTGCCAGCAGCTTGTTCAATGAGCAGTTCTTC	CASSLFNEQFF
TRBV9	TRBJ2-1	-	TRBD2	TGTGCCAGCAGCGTGACTAGCGTTTCAGAGCAGTTCTTC	CASSVTSVSEQFF